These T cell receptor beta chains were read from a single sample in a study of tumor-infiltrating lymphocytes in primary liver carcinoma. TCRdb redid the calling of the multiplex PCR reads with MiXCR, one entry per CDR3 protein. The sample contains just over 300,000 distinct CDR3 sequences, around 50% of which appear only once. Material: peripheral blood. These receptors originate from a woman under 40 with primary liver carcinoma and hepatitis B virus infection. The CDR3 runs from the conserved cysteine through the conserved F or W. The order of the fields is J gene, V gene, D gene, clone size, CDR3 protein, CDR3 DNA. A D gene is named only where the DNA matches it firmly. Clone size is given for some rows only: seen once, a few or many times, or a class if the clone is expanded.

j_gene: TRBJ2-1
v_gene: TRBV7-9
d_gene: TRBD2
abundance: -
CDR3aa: CASSTWTSGSREYNEQFF
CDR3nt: TGTGCCAGCAGCACCTGGACTAGCGGGAGTAGGGAGTACAATGAGCAGTTCTTC

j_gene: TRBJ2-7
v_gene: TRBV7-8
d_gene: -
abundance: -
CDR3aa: CASSSAGASSGEQYF
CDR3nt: TGTGCCAGCAGCTCCGCGGGGGCTAGTTCAGGCGAGCAATACTTC

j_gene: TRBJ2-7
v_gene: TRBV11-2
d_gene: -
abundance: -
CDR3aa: CVSSLSDRGSYEQYF
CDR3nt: TGTGTCAGCAGCTTATCGGATAGGGGATCCTACGAGCAGTACTTC

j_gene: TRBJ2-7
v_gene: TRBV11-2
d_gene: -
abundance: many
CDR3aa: CASSPPSGYEQYF
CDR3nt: TGTGCCAGCAGCCCCCCTTCGGGCTACGAGCAGTACTTC

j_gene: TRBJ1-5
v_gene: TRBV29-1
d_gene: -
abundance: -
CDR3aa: CSVARGLSPCQPQHF
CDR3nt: TGCAGCGTTGCCCGGGGTCTTAGTCCCTGTCAGCCCCAGCATTTT

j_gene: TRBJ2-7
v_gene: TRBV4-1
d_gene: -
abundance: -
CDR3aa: CASSQDPFPHYGQYF
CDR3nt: TGCGCCAGCAGCCAAGATCCGTTTCCTCACTACGGGCAGTACTTC

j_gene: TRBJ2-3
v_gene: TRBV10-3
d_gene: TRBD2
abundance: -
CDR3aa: CAISEAGGVIADTQYF
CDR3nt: TGTGCCATCAGTGAGGCGGGGGGGGTTATCGCAGATACGCAGTATTTT

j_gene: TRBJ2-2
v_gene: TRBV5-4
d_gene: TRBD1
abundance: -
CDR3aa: CASRPAGGNTGELFF
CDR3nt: TGTGCCAGCAGGCCGGCAGGGGGGAACACCGGGGAGCTGTTTTTT

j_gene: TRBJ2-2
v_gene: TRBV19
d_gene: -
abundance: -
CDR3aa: CASSIHDRPGTGELFF
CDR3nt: TGTGCCAGTAGTATTCACGACAGGCCGGGCACCGGGGAGCTGTTTTTT

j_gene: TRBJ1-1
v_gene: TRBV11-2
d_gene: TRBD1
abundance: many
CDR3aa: CASSRGQVNTEAFF
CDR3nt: TGTGCCAGCAGCCGGGGACAGGTGAACACTGAAGCTTTCTTT

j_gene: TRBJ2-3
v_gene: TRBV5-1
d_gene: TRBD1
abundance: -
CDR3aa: CASSFGQGVDTQYF
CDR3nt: TGCGCCAGCAGCTTTGGACAGGGAGTAGATACGCAGTATTTT

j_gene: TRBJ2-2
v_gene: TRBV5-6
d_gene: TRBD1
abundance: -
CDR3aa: CVSRSSDRGPLRRELFF
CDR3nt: TGTGTCAGCAGATCCTCGGACAGGGGACCCCTCCGGCGGGAGCTGTTTTTT

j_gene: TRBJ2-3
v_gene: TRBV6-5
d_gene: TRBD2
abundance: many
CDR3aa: CASSPSSGRGYTQYF
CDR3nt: TGTGCCAGCAGTCCCTCTAGCGGGAGGGGGTATACGCAGTATTTT

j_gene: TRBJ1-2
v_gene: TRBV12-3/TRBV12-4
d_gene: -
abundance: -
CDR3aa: CASCHDGGRGGYTF
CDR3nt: TGTGCCAGCTGCCATGACGGGGGGCGCGGGGGCTACACCTTC

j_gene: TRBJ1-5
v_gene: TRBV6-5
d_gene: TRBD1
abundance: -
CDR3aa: CASSWTGRDNQPQQF
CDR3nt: TGTGCCAGCAGTTGGACAGGGCGGGACAATCAGCCCCAGCAGTTT

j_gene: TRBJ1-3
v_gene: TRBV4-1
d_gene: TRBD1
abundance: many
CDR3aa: CASSIRTGTGNTIYF
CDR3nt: TGCGCCAGCAGCATACGGACAGGGACTGGAAACACCATATATTTT

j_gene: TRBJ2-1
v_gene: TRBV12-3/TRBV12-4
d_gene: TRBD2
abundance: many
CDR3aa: CASSPGLAKNEQFF
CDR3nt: TGTGCCAGCAGCCCGGGACTAGCGAAGAATGAGCAGTTCTTC